This entry describes one TCR beta chain. Its target is not known. Each donor was a Caucasian adult residing in Nashville, Tennessee. The CDR3 totals 15 residues. Looked up from germline, CDR1 is SGHRS and CDR2 is YFSETQ. Germline trimming cut 0 bases from V and 1 base from J; bases unmatched to any gene: 3. This specimen comes from a study of shared clonotypes between healthy human individuals. Findings and caveats of the study: Enrolling few donors narrowed the genetic and exposure-history diversity that was represented. Larger estimated richness was generally recorded for naive subsets relative to memory subsets.

Sequencing was performed with immunoSEQ multiplex PCR; in TCRdb, only in-frame clones are kept and a portion is missing. The repertoire has 2 million to 2.5 million clones, roughly 95% of them found once; the top ten carry around 0.13%. This chain links TRBV5-1 with TRBJ2-5, with 7 bases matching TRBD2. What was sequenced was naive CD4+ T cells sorted from blood. Subset of the sample: CD45RA+ positively selected. The sequence was collected from a man between 18 and 35 years old in good health. CDR3 in amino acids: CASSLDAGAQETQYF. CDR3 DNA: TGCGCCAGCAGCTTGGACGCGGGAGCCCAAGAGACCCAGTACTTC.